The T cell receptor beta chain under discussion was sequenced for a study of blood T cells in healthy people across ages. Trimming pared 0 bases from V and 6 bases from J, leaving 9 bases between. The germline gives CDR1 MGHRA, CDR2 YSYEKL. CDR3 length: 13 amino acids. PCR was performed a second time for about 7 to 11 cycles using a sample-barcoded 5' primer and a J-beta primer mix. MiXCR, run by TCRdb on the 5' RACE reads, gives a single entry per CDR3 protein. Of around 1.5 million distinct CDR3 sequences in the sample, 55% to 75% were seen once. This clonotype originated in a man younger than 35 in good health. Sample: blood. This rearrangement joins TRBV4-1 to TRBJ2-7; no clear D. In DNA form, the CDR3 reads TGCGCCAGCAGCCAAGAGGTTGGGGTCGAGCAGTACTTC. This encodes CASSQEVGVEQYF.